This TCR beta chain was recovered during a study of blood T cell repertoires in COVID-19. The data were produced by immunoSEQ multiplex PCR, yet TCRdb's version contains in-frame clones alone and is incomplete. In the table there are under 40,000 clones, 85% to 90% of which are singletons. The receptor's source is a man in his 60s with active COVID-19. Material: peripheral blood.

The CDR3 sequence is CASSEQGVAEAFF. In DNA form, the CDR3 reads TGTGCCAGCAGCGAACAGGGTGTGGCTGAAGCTTTCTTT. The chain is built from TRBV7-8 and TRBJ1-1; TRBD1 might be the D (6 bases). The CDR3 is made up of 13 amino acids. Germline CDR1 reads SGHVS; CDR2 reads FQNEAQ. Trimming removed 5 bases at V and 6 bases at J, with 13 bases between.